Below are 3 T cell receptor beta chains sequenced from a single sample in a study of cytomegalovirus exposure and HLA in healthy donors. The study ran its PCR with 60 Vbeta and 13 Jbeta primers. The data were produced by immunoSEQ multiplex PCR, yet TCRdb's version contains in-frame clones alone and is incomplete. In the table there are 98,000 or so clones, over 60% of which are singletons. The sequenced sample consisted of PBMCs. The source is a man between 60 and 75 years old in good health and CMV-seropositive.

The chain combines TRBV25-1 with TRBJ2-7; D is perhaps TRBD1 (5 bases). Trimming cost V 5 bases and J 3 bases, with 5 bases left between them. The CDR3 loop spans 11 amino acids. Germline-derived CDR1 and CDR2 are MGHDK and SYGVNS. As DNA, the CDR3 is TGTGCCAGCAGTCAGGGCTACGAGCAGTACTTC. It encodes CASSQGYEQYF.

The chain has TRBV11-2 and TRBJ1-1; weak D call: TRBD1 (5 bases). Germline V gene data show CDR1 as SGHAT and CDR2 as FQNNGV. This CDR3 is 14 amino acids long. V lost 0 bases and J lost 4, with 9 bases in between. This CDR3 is CASSLDRGGTEAFF. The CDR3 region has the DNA TGTGCCAGCAGCTTAGATCGGGGGGGCACTGAAGCTTTCTTT.

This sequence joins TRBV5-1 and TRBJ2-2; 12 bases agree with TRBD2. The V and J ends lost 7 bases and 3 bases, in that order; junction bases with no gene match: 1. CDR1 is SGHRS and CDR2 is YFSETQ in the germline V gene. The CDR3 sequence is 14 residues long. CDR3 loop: CASGTSGYTGELFF. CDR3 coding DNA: TGCGCCAGCGGGACTAGCGGGTACACCGGGGAGCTGTTTTTT. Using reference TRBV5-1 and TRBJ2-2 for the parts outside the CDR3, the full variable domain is KAGVTQTPRYLIKTRGQQVTLSCSPISGHRSVSWYQQTPGQGLQFLFEYFSETQRNKGNFPGRFSGRQFSNSRSEMNVSTLELGDSALYLCASGTSGYTGELFFGEGSRLTVL.